Here is one TCR beta chain with its context. Donors were healthy HIV-negative adults without recently reported acute infections or vaccinations. Method: immunoSEQ multiplex PCR; TCRdb's copy keeps in-frame clones and lacks some. The sample lists around 1,100,000 clones, approximately 77% occurring once. The sample originates from a study of shared clonotypes between healthy human individuals. Germline CDR1 MNHNS, CDR2 SASEGT. CDR3 length: 14 amino acids. The V end was cut by 8 bases, the J end by 0 bases, with 14 bases between. The clonotype was recovered from a man younger than 30 in good health. Some clones in this sample may be carry-over from other donors' samples. Sequencing was performed on memory CD4+ T cells from PBMCs. As to subset: CD45RA-negative fraction. V usage is TRBV6-1 and J usage is TRBJ2-7; D not resolved. CDR3 in amino acids: CASGSRVGSYEQYF. CDR3 nucleotide sequence: TGTGCCAGCGGGTCTAGGGTCGGCTCCTACGAGCAGTACTTC.